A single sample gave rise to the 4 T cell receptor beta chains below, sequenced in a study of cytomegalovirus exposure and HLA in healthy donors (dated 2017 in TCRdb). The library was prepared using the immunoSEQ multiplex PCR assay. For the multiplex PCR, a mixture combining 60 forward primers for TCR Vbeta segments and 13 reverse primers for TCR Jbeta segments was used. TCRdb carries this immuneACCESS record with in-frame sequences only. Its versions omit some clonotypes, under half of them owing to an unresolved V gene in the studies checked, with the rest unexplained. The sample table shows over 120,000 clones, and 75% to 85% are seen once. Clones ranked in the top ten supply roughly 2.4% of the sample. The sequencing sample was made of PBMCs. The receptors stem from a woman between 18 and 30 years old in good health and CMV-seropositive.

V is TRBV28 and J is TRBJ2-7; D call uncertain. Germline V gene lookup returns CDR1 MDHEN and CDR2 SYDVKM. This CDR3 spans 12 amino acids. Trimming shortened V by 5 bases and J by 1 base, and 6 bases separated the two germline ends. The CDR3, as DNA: TGTGCCAGCAGTGACGGGTCCTACGAGCAGTACTTC. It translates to CASSDGSYEQYF.

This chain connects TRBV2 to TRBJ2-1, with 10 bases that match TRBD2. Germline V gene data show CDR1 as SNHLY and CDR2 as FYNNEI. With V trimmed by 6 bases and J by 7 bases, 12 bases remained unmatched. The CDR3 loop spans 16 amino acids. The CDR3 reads CASRAGTSAFLNEQFF. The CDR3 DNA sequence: TGTGCCAGCAGGGCCGGGACTAGCGCGTTTTTAAATGAGCAGTTCTTC.

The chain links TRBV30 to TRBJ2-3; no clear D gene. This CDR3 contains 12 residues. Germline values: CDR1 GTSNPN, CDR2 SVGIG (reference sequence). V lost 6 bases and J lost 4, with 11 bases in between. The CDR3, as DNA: TGTGCCTGTTCTGCCGGTGCAGATACGCAGTATTTT. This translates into CACSAGADTQYF.

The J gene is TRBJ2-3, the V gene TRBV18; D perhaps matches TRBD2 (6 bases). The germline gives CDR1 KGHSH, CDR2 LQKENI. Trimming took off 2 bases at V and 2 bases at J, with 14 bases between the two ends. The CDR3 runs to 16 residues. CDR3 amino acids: CASSPSRGSDTDTQYF. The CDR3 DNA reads TGTGCCAGCTCACCATCCCGGGGGTCAGACACAGATACGCAGTATTTT.